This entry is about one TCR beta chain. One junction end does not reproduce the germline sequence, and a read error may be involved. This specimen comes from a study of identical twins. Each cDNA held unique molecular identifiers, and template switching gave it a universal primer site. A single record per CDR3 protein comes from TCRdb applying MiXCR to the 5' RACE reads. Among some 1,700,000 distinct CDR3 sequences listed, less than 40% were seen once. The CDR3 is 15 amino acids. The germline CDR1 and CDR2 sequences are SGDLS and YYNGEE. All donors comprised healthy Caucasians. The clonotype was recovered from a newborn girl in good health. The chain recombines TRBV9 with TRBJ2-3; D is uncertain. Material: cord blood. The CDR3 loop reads CAGSVGIVGTDTQYF. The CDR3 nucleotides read TGTGCCGGCAGCGTGGGCATAGTAGGCACAGATACGCAGTATTTT.